This T cell receptor beta chain was documented in a study of post-analysis software for immune sequencing data. Regarding the study as a whole: A handful of TRBV segments were significantly more frequent in patients than in controls. TRBV5-6, TRBV5-1 and TRBV20-1 were among these segments.

Comments on this clonotype: Its antigen is currently unknown.

TCR beta cDNA libraries had unique molecular identifiers. TCRdb re-derived calls from the PCR reads in MiXCR, one entry per CDR3 protein. The data show about 760,000 distinct CDR3 sequences, with 25% to 30% seen just once and about 0.5% held by the top ten. Germline V CDR1 and CDR2: SQVTM, ANQGSEA. CDR3 size: 12 residues. V dropped 6 bases and J dropped 7 bases, with 15 bases sitting between them. The chain couples TRBV29-1 to TRBJ1-1; D unclear. The sample was blood. The receptor's source is a girl between 5 and 17 years old with multiple sclerosis. CDR3 sequence: CSVPYPSGEAFF. CDR3 in DNA: TGCAGCGTCCCCTATCCCTCAGGTGAAGCTTTCTTT. The complete variable domain, with remaining parts taken from reference TRBV29-1 and TRBJ1-1, reads SAVISQKPSRDICQRGTSLTIQCQVDSQVTMMFWYRQQPGQSLTLIATANQGSEATYESGFVIDKFPISRPNLTFSTLTVSNMSPEDSSIYLCSVPYPSGEAFFGQGTRLTVV.